This T cell receptor (beta chain) derives from a study of blood T cell repertoires in COVID-19. Study-level background: Collection of acute and convalescent COVID-19 samples took place in the United States, Italy and Spain. Sample material is recorded as cDNA or gDNA derived from T cells, B-cell-depleted T cells, or PBMCs.

Source study methods: Amplification of reference gene primers was used by the study to estimate nucleated cell counts. Sequenced by immunoSEQ multiplex PCR; TCRdb stores in-frame clones only, minus some. That table gives V, J and clone size, and the DNA gave D and trimming. The sample holds some 120,000 clones, approximately 81% seen once. V lost 7 bases to trimming and J lost 7 bases, with 22 bases between them. CDR1 and CDR2 (germline): MNHNY, SVGAGI (reference sequence). The CDR3 extends over 15 amino acids. The source of this sequence is a woman in her 30s who had recovered from COVID-19. The specimen was peripheral blood. This chain uses TRBV6-6 with TRBJ1-2, with D possibly TRBD1 on 5 matching bases. The CDR3, as DNA: TGTGCCAGCACACTCTCCGGGGGTGGTAGGAGTGGCTACACCTTC. This sequence encodes CASTLSGGGRSGYTF.